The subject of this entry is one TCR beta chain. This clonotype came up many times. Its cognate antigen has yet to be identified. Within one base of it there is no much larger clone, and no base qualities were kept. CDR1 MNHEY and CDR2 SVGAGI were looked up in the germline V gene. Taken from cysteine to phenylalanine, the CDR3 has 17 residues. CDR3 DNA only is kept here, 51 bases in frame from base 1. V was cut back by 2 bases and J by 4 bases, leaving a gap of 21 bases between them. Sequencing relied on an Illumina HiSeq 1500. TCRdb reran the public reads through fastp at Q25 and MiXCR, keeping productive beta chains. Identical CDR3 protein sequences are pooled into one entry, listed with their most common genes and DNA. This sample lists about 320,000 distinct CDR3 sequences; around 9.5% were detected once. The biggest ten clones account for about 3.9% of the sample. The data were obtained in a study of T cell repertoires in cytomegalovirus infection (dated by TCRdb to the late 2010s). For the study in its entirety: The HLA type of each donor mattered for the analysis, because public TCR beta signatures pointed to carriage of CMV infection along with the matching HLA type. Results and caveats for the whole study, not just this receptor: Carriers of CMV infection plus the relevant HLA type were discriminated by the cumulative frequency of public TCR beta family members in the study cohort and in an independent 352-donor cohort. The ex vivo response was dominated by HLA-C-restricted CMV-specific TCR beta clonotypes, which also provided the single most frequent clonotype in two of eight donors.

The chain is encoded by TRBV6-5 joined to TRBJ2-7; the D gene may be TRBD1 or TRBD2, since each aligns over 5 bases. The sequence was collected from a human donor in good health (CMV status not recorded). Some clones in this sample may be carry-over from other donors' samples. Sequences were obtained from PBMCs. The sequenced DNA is TGTGCCAGCAGTTACCGTCGGGGCTTAGGAGTCCCTTACGAGCAGTACTTC. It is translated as CASSYRRGLGVPYEQYF.